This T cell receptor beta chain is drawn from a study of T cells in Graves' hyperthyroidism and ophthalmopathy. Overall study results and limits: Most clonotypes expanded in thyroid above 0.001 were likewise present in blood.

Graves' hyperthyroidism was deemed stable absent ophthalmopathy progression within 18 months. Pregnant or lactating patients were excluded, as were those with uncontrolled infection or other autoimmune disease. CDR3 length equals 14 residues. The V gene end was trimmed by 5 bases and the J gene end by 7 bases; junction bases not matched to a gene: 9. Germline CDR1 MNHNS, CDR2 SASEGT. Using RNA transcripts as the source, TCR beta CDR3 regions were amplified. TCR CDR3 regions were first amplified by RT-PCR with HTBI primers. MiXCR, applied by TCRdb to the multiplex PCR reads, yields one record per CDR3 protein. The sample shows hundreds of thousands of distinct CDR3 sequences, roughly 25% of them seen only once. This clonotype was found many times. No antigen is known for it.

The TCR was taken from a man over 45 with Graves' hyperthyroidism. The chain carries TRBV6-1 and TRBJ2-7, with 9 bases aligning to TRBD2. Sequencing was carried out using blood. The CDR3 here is CASSLSGGAREQYF. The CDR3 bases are TGTGCCAGCAGTCTTAGCGGGGGAGCTAGGGAGCAGTACTTC.